This T cell receptor (beta chain) was captured in a study of T-cell memory formation after mild COVID-19. Whole-study context: Largely, the TCR clusters proved donor specific. General study results and limits: What remained unconfirmed was the SARS-CoV-2 specificity of second-wave clones peaking on day 37.

A 5'RACE reaction primed in the constant segment made cDNA libraries of TCR alpha and TCR beta, and these carried sample barcodes and UMIs. TCRdb re-called the 5' RACE reads through MiXCR, storing one row per CDR3 protein. Of around 340,000 distinct CDR3 sequences in the sample, 20% to 25% were seen once. A remark on this clonotype: Its cognate antigen is unknown.

This CDR3 contains 12 residues. V was pared by 8 bases and J by 3 bases, with 11 bases between. Germline V CDR1 and CDR2: MNHNS, SASEGT. This TCR derives from an adult woman who had mild COVID-19 (a few samples of this study predate the infection). Cell type and time point are not known. The chain links TRBV6-1 to TRBJ2-7; D is perhaps TRBD2 (5 bases). What was sequenced was PBMCs or a T cell subset sorted from them (not recorded which). CDR3 bases: TGTGCCAGCCGAGCAGGAGGCTACGAGCAGTACTTC. It encodes CASRAGGYEQYF.